This is a list of T cell receptor beta chains from one sample in a study of CD8 T cells in ankylosing spondylitis. TCRdb re-called the 5' RACE reads through MiXCR, storing one row per CDR3 protein. The data show under 400,000 distinct CDR3 sequences, roughly 12% seen once. The sample comprised blood, either unsorted or a sorted T cell fraction (not recorded which). Every receptor here comes from a female donor with ankylosing spondylitis or in good health (not recorded which). The CDR3 runs from the conserved cysteine through the conserved F or W. Fields, in order: clone size, V gene, J gene, D gene, CDR3 protein, CDR3 DNA. A D gene is named only where the DNA matches it firmly. Some rows have no size entry. The others give once, few or many, or a class for an expanded clone.

.	TRBV28	TRBJ1-2	.	CASSSPGTPRDYGYTF	TGTGCCAGTTCATCCCCCGGGACACCGAGGGACTATGGCTACACCTTC
many	TRBV4-1	TRBJ2-1	TRBD2	CASSQDLTSWSDEQFF	TGCGCCAGCAGCCAAGATCTGACTAGCTGGTCCGATGAGCAGTTCTTC
many	TRBV20-1	TRBJ2-6	.	CSARLGFSGANVLTF	TGCAGTGCTAGATTGGGTTTCTCGGGGGCCAACGTCCTGACTTTC
many	TRBV12-3/TRBV12-4	TRBJ2-1	.	CASSLTRYNEQFF	TGTGCCAGCAGTTTAACCAGATACAATGAGCAGTTCTTC
many	TRBV20-1	TRBJ2-3	.	CSARVSGGGDTQYF	TGCAGTGCTAGAGTGAGCGGAGGTGGAGATACGCAGTATTTT
.	TRBV5-1	TRBJ2-2	.	CASSLDPGRNTGELFF	TGCGCCAGCAGCTTGGATCCGGGAAGGAACACCGGGGAGCTGTTTTTT
few	TRBV20-1	TRBJ2-1	.	CSAPGPARYEQFF	TGCAGTGCTCCGGGTCCCGCTAGGTATGAGCAGTTCTTC
many	TRBV5-1	TRBJ2-7	.	CASSLDDNRASYEQYF	TGCGCCAGCAGCTTGGACGATAACAGGGCCTCCTACGAGCAGTACTTC
few	TRBV10-3	TRBJ2-7	TRBD2	CAISERTSGRYEQYF	TGTGCCATCAGTGAGCGGACTAGCGGACGTTACGAGCAGTACTTC
.	TRBV6-2/TRBV6-3	TRBJ2-3	.	CASSYPVTSGADTQYF	TGTGCCAGCAGTTACCCCGTGACGTCTGGGGCAGATACGCAGTATTTT
.	TRBV3-1	TRBJ1-3	.	CASSQRASGNTIYF	TGTGCCAGCAGCCAGAGGGCTTCTGGAAACACCATATATTTT
many	TRBV15	TRBJ1-6	.	CATSPVSGSPLHF	TGTGCCACCAGTCCGGTTTCGGGTTCACCCCTCCACTTT
many	TRBV24-1	TRBJ2-1	TRBD1	CATSHSGTGGRVEQFF	TGTGCCACCAGTCACTCCGGGACAGGGGGCCGCGTTGAGCAGTTCTTC
many	TRBV5-6	TRBJ1-2	TRBD1	CASSLRTGEGVYGYTF	TGTGCCAGCAGCTTGAGGACAGGGGAGGGGGTCTATGGCTACACCTTC
few	TRBV5-6	TRBJ2-1	.	CASSIQLAGLYNEQFF	TGTGCCAGCAGCATACAGCTCGCGGGCTTATACAATGAGCAGTTCTTC
many	TRBV10-2	TRBJ2-7	TRBD1	CASCYGTGTYEQYF	TGCGCCAGCTGCTACGGGACAGGGACTTACGAGCAGTACTTC
many	TRBV12-3/TRBV12-4	TRBJ2-4	.	CASSSSRDILNIQYF	TGTGCCAGCAGTTCCTCACGGGATATACTAAACATTCAGTACTTC
many	TRBV5-1	TRBJ2-5	.	CASSPSGSLSRETQYF	TGCGCCAGCAGCCCCTCAGGTAGTTTGTCCCGAGAGACCCAGTACTTC
many	TRBV28	TRBJ1-5	TRBD1	CASRIYGGQGTASNQPQHF	TGTGCCAGCAGAATCTACGGGGGACAGGGGACCGCGAGCAATCAGCCCCAGCATTTT
many	TRBV20-1	TRBJ2-1	.	CSARDGAVVHNEQFF	TGCAGTGCTAGAGATGGGGCAGTGGTCCACAATGAGCAGTTCTTC
.	TRBV20-1	TRBJ2-5	TRBD1	CSAPPSTGWETQYF	TGCAGTGCTCCTCCCTCGACAGGGTGGGAGACCCAGTACTTC
.	TRBV5-1	TRBJ2-3	TRBD1	CASSLAGQGVEDTQYF	TGCGCCAGCAGCTTGGCGGGACAGGGGGTTGAAGATACGCAGTATTTT
many	TRBV5-1	TRBJ2-1	TRBD2	CASSLRLAGGPNNEQFF	TGCGCCAGCAGCTTACGACTAGCGGGAGGGCCTAACAATGAGCAGTTCTTC
.	TRBV9	TRBJ2-7	.	CAISVGYGGYYEQYF	TGTGCCATCAGCGTAGGGTACGGGGGCTATTACGAGCAGTACTTC
many	TRBV5-1	TRBJ2-3	.	CASSLVVAGSGTDTQYF	TGCGCCAGCAGCTTGGTTGTCGCTGGCAGTGGCACAGATACGCAGTATTTT
.	TRBV30	TRBJ2-1	.	CAWSVLLAGEQFF	TGTGCCTGGAGTGTACTGCTAGCAGGTGAGCAGTTCTTC
many	TRBV4-3	TRBJ2-1	.	CASSQAFDSGYNEQFF	TGCGCCAGCAGCCAAGCTTTTGATAGCGGATACAATGAGCAGTTCTTC
many	TRBV29-1	TRBJ2-5	TRBD1	CSVRQTGVSETQYF	TGCAGCGTTCGACAGACAGGGGTGTCAGAGACCCAGTACTTC
many	TRBV5-1	TRBJ2-7	TRBD1	CASSPGQGEYEQYF	TGCGCCAGCAGTCCTGGACAGGGAGAGTACGAGCAGTACTTC
many	TRBV29-1	TRBJ2-1	TRBD1	CSVFPGQGNSYNEQFF	TGCAGCGTTTTCCCCGGACAGGGTAACTCCTACAATGAGCAGTTCTTC
many	TRBV20-1	TRBJ2-2	.	CSARGGPGELFF	TGCAGTGCTAGAGGGGGTCCCGGGGAGCTGTTTTTT
few	TRBV18	TRBJ2-2	.	CASSPYTENTGELFF	TGTGCCAGCTCACCATACACAGAGAACACCGGGGAGCTGTTTTTT
many	TRBV7-9	TRBJ2-7	.	CASSYISEYEQYF	TGTGCCAGCAGCTATATATCGGAGTACGAGCAGTACTTC
.	TRBV20-1	TRBJ1-1	.	CSATRKEGTEAFF	TGCAGTGCCACCAGAAAAGAAGGGACTGAAGCTTTCTTT
.	TRBV12-3/TRBV12-4	TRBJ1-1	.	CASSPTVGTEAFF	TGTGCCAGCAGTCCTACGGTGGGCACTGAAGCTTTCTTT
many	TRBV27	TRBJ2-7	TRBD1	CASSLKGQGVISEQYF	TGTGCCAGCAGTTTAAAAGGACAGGGGGTTATTTCGGAGCAGTACTTC
few	TRBV12-3/TRBV12-4	TRBJ2-1	.	CASSRSLGGVAAQFF	TGTGCCAGCAGTAGATCCCTTGGGGGAGTAGCGGCCCAGTTCTTC
.	TRBV20-1	TRBJ2-3	TRBD2	CSARDRGRASILTDTQYF	TGCAGTGCTAGAGATCGGGGGAGGGCCAGTATCCTCACAGATACGCAGTATTTT